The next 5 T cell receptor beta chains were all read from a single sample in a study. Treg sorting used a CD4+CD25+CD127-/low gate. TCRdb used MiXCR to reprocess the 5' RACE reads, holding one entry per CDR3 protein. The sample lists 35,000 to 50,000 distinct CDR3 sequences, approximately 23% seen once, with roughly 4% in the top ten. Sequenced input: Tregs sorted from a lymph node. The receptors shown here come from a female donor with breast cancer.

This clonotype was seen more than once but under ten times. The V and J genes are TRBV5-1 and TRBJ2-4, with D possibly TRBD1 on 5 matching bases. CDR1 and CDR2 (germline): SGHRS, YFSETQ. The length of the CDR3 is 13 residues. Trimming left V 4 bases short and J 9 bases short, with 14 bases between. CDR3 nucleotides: TGCGCCAGCAGCCGAATGGTCCAGGGCATTCAGTACTTC. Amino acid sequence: CASSRMVQGIQYF.

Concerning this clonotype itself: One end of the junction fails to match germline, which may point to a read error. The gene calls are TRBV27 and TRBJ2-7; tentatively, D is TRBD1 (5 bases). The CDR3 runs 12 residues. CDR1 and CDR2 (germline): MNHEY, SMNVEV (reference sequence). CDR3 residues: CVSSTPTDEQYF. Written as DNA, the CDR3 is TGTGTCAGCAGTACCCCGACAGACGAGCAGTACTTC.

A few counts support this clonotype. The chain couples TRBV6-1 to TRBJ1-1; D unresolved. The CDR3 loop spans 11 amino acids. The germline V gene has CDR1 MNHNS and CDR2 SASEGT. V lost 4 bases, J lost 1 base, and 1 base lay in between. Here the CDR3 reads CASSANTEAFF. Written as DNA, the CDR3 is TGTGCCAGCAGTGCGAACACTGAAGCTTTCTTT.

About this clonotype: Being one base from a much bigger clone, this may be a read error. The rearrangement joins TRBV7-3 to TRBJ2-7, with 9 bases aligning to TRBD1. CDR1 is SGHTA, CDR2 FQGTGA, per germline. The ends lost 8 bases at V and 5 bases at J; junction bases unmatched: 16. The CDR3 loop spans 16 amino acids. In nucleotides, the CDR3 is TGTGCCAGCGGCTCCCCCCGGACAGGGGTAAACGACGAGCAGTACTTC. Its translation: CASGSPRTGVNDEQYF.

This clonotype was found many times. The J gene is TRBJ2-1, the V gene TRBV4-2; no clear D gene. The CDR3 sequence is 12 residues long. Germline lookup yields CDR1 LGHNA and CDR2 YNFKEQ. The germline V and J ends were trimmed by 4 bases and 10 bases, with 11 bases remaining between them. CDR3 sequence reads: CASSRLGYEQFF. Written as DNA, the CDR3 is TGTGCCAGCAGCCGATTAGGATACGAGCAGTTCTTC.